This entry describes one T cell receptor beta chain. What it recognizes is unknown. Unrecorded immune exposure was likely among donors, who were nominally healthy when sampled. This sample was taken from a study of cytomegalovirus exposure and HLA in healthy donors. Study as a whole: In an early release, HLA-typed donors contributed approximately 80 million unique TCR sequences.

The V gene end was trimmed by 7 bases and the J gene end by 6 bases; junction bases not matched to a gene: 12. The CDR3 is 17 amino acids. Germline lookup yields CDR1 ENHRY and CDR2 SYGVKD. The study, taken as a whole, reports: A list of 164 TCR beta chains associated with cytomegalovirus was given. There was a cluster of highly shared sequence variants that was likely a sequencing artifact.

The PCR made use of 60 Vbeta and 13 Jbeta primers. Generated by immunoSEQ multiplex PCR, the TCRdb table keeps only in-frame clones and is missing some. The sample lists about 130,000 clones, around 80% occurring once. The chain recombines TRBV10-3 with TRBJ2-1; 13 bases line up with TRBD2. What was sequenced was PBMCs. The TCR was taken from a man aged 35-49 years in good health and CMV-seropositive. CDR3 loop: CAIMLGLAGDGVNEQFF. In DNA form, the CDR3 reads TGTGCCATCATGTTAGGACTAGCGGGGGACGGGGTCAATGAGCAGTTCTTC.